The 9 T cell receptor beta chains below come from one sample, sequenced in a study of metastatic and nonmetastatic thyroid tumors (dated by TCRdb to the early 2020s). The method was PCR. The instrument was an Illumina HiSeq 4000. Using fastp trimming at Q25 and MiXCR clonotype assembly, TCRdb reanalyzed the public sequencing data and kept in-frame beta chains. In all, the sample holds about 70,000 clones, and roughly 18% of those were seen once. The ten most abundant clones make up over 10% of the sample. No patient had received any treatment before thyroid surgery. What was sequenced was blood. These receptors were taken from a female donor with papillary thyroid cancer or a benign thyroid nodule (not recorded which). Some clones in this sample may be carry-over from other donors' samples.

This clone was seen ten or more times. This sequence joins TRBV3-1 and TRBJ2-3; TRBD2 aligns across 9 bases. The V gene's germline CDR1 is LGHDT and CDR2 YNNKEL (reference sequence). Unmatched junction bases numbered 3, after V lost 5 bases and J lost 0 bases. CDR3 length: 15 amino acids. CDR3 DNA sequence: TGTGCCAGCAGCTCTAGCGGGGTGAGCACAGATACGCAGTATTTT. It specifies CASSSSGVSTDTQYF.

This clone showed up many times. The CDR3 DNA reads TGTGCCAGCAGGGGGGACACTGAAGCTTTCTTT. Its translation: CASRGDTEAFF. The genes are TRBV6-1 and TRBJ1-1; possible D gene TRBD1, 5 bases. CDR1 and CDR2 from the germline V gene are MNHNS and SASEGT. With 6 bases removed from V and 3 bases from J, the gap between germline ends came to 5 bases. CDR3 length equals 11 residues.

This clone has ten or more counts. The V gene is TRBV7-2, the J gene TRBJ1-2; TRBD1 is a possible D gene (6 bases). CDR3 length: 18 residues. Germline CDR1 SGHTA, CDR2 FQGNSA. The V and J ends lost 2 bases and 10 bases respectively, with 29 bases between them. The CDR3 DNA reads as TGTGCCAGCAGCTTAAGGTGGACGGGGGGCGGCACCATTGGGGACTACACCTTC. Amino acid sequence: CASSLRWTGGGTIGDYTF. The full variable domain, completed using reference TRBV7-2 and TRBJ1-2, is GAGVSQSPSNKVTEKGKDVELRCDPISGHTALYWYRQSLGQGLEFLIYFQGNSAPDKSGLPSDRFSAERTGGSVSTLTIQRTQQEDSAVYLCASSLRWTGGGTIGDYTFGSGTRLTVV.

This clone was observed at least ten times. V and J are TRBV27 and TRBJ2-7; 10 bases map to TRBD2. V shed 5 bases, J shed 2 bases, and the junction held 3 bases outside the gene matches. The CDR3 length is 14 residues. Germline loops: CDR1 MNHEY, CDR2 SMNVEV (reference sequence). In DNA, the CDR3 is TGTGCCAGCAGTAGGACTAGCGGTACCTACGAGCAGTACTTC. Protein: CASSRTSGTYEQYF.

The rearrangement joins TRBV18 to TRBJ2-7; 7 positions agree with TRBD1. J gave up 2 bases and V 6 bases, and 4 bases lay outside the gene matches. The CDR3 length is 13 residues. Per the germline V gene, CDR1 is KGHSH and CDR2 is LQKENI. The CDR3 sequence is CASSRGQTYEQYF. The DNA for the CDR3 is TGTGCCAGCTCCCGGGGACAGACCTACGAGCAGTACTTC.

This clone was counted many times. At the DNA level, this CDR3 is encoded by other sequences in the same sample as well. Written as DNA, the CDR3 is TGTGCCAGCAGCCGCGGACAGGGAGGGGAGCCCCAGCATTTT. The encoded protein is CASSRGQGGEPQHF. The chain employs TRBV5-5 and TRBJ1-5; TRBD1 matches at 8 bases. V trimming: 4 bases; J trimming: 8 bases; junction bases outside the gene matches: 8. This CDR3 contains 14 residues. CDR1 SGHKS and CDR2 YYEKEE come from the germline V gene (reference sequence).

This clone was observed at least ten times. This chain's CDR3 is CASSDSLWQPQHF. The CDR3 bases are TGTGCCAGCAGTGACAGCCTTTGGCAGCCCCAGCATTTT. The chain is built from TRBV6-4 and TRBJ1-5; D is unresolved. The CDR3 consists of 13 residues. The germline CDR1 and CDR2 sequences are MRHNA and SNTAGT. V was clipped by 2 bases and J by 7 bases, with 9 bases between them.

This clone was observed many times. The J gene is TRBJ2-1, the V gene TRBV4-1, with D possibly matching TRBD2 (6 bases). With 4 bases removed from V and 4 bases from J, the gap between germline ends came to 17 bases. Germline lookup yields CDR1 MGHRA and CDR2 YSYEKL. The CDR3 is 16 residues long. The CDR3 DNA is TGCGCCAGCAGCCTCGTCGGCGGGGCGAAGTACAATGAGCAGTTCTTC. This gives the protein CASSLVGGAKYNEQFF.

This clone was picked up many times. This chain joins TRBV18 and TRBJ1-1; D unclear. Trimming removed 1 base at V and 4 bases at J, with 7 bases between. The CDR3 consists of 13 residues. Germline CDR1 reads KGHSH; CDR2 reads LQKENI. The CDR3 sequence: CASSPLSGTEAFF. The CDR3, as DNA: TGTGCCAGCTCACCACTTAGTGGCACTGAAGCTTTCTTT. The full variable domain, in which reference TRBV18 and TRBJ1-1 provide the parts outside the CDR3, is NAGVMQNPRHLVRRRGQEARLRCSPMKGHSHVYWYRQLPEEGLKFMVYLQKENIIDESGMPKERFSAEFPKEGPSILRIQQVVRGDSAAYFCASSPLSGTEAFFGQGTRLTVV.